This TCR beta chain was captured by sequencing in a study of shared clonotypes between healthy human individuals. Data came from immunoSEQ multiplex PCR; TCRdb stores just in-frame clones and leaves some out. The sample includes around 600,000 clones, roughly 98% of them seen just once. Germline-derived CDR1 and CDR2 are PRHDT and FYEKMQ (reference sequence). The ends were cut back, 3 bases at V and 5 bases at J, with 11 bases in the middle. The CDR3 is made up of 13 amino acids. CD45RO-negative cells were positively selected for CCR7, leaving out terminally differentiated effector memory CD45RA+ cells.

The sample comprised naive CD8+ T cells sorted from blood. V is TRBV13 and J is TRBJ2-7, with D uncertain. This TCR came from a man aged 25-45 years in good health. The CDR3 loop reads CASSFYYNDEQYF. In DNA form, the CDR3 reads TGTGCCAGCAGCTTCTACTATAACGACGAGCAGTACTTC.